This T cell receptor (beta chain) was identified in a study of response to subunit inactivated influenza vaccine listed by TCRdb under 2018. Turning to the overall study: To follow how T cells responded to a trivalent subunit inactivated influenza vaccine, the researchers relied on deep quantitative profiling of the T cell receptor repertoire.

The V and J ends are trimmed by 5 bases and 5 bases, leaving 17 bases between them. CDR3 length: 15 amino acids, cysteine to phenylalanine. CDR3 DNA only is kept here, 45 bases in frame from base 1. The germline V gene supplies CDR1 SGHTA and CDR2 FQGTGA. About this clonotype itself: The target of this receptor is not known. No base quality values were provided; no much bigger clone lies one nucleotide off.

Findings and caveats that apply to the study as a whole: The authors proposed that each seasonal influenza vaccination may bring in only a limited number of new T cells.

Library prep was done by RT-PCR. Sequencing was performed on an Illumina HiSeq 2500. TCRdb applied fastp at Q25 and MiXCR to the public reads, then kept only in-frame beta chains. Records with the same CDR3 protein are collapsed into one entry carrying the most frequent genes and DNA. The sample records some 550,000 distinct CDR3 sequences, roughly 25% of which are singletons. Of the sample, approximately 2.9% is held by the ten largest clones. Another study also made use of these data, one on T cells expressing NK-cell markers. As the second publication notes: The TCR beta cDNA libraries were made using 5'RACE template switching, a step that added both a universal primer site and unique molecular identifiers. Three sorted T-cell subsets (CD3+CD56+NKG2C+, CD3+CD56+NKG2C- and CD3+CD56-NKG2C+) from several donors had their TCR beta-chain repertoires profiled. Among the eight sequenced donors, only one was HCMV-seronegative, while the other seven were HCMV-seropositive. To restrict sorting to alphabetaTCR-expressing T cells, an anti-gammadeltaTCR antibody was added in several experiments. For roughly six donors, the dominant CD3+CD56+NKG2C+ clonotypes were among the top 10 CD8+ clonotypes and accounted for about 1.0-8% of CD8+ T cells. Those dominant clonotypes were again the most abundant among CD3+CD56-NKG2C+ cells in a handful of donors, at about 25-65%. Whether the expanded NKG2C-expressing T cell clones were specific for HCMV antigens remained unclear. All eight donors whose samples were sequenced were randomly selected healthy volunteers, three of them men and five women. HCMV serostatus was determined by detecting HCMV-specific IgG in serum with a commercial ELISA kit. Peripheral blood mononuclear cells were isolated from blood by Ficoll density gradient centrifugation. Using Miltenyi isolation kits, CD4+ and CD8+ T cells were isolated from PBMC through magnetic immunoseparation. Synthesis of cDNA was primed from the TCR beta constant segment and was followed by two consecutive PCR amplification steps. The libraries were sequenced on Illumina HiSeq 2000/2500, MiSeq or NextSeq, producing 2 x 150 bp reads. Reads were demultiplexed and grouped by UMI with MIGEC, and clonotypes were assembled and quantified with MiTCR. To exclude erroneous sequences, only TCR cDNA sequences supported by at least two reads were retained. Downstream repertoire analysis used the tcR package, and clonotypes were matched across fractions by CDR3 nucleotide sequence plus V segment. VDJmatch was used to annotate antigen specificity against VDJdb, with one amino acid substitution in CDR3 permitted.

The chain links TRBV7-3 with TRBJ2-3; the D gene is perhaps TRBD2, from 6 matching bases. Here the sequenced sample was CD4+ T cells sorted from PBMCs, taken about 13 days after vaccination. The source of this sequence is a man over 45 who received an inactivated influenza vaccine. Donor details come from another sample of the same person, matched by shared clones. CDR3 region: CASSRGLIAEDTQYF. The DNA sequence reads TGTGCCAGCAGCCGAGGGTTAATAGCGGAAGATACGCAGTATTTT.